This T cell receptor (beta chain) was retrieved from a study of early T cells in non-severe SARS-CoV-2 infection. V shed 0 bases and J 4 bases; nucleotides not matched to a gene: 7. Germline V gene sequence: CDR1 LGHDT, CDR2 YNNKEL (reference sequence). The CDR3 is made up of 16 amino acids. Individually, cDNA molecules had unique molecular identifiers attached to them. TCRdb re-derived calls from the 5' RACE reads in MiXCR, one entry per CDR3 protein. This table holds 40,000 to 65,000 distinct CDR3 sequences, over 7.5% found once. The sequencing sample was made of whole blood. The origin of this receptor is an adult who was a healthcare worker with PCR-confirmed SARS-CoV-2 infection or an uninfected control (not recorded which). The chain recombines TRBV3-1 with TRBJ2-7; 9 nucleotides agree with TRBD1. CDR3 in amino acids: CASSQDMGQGIYEQYF. The CDR3 bases are TGTGCCAGCAGCCAAGATATGGGACAGGGTATATACGAGCAGTACTTC.